The rows below give T cell receptor beta chains drawn from one sample of a study of T cells in narcolepsy. TCRdb's copy holds only in-frame clones and misses some; the assay was immunoSEQ multiplex PCR. The sample holds about 40,000 clones, 88% seen once. Specimen: CD45RA- memory CD4+ T cells from PBMCs. The source of these receptors is a human donor with narcolepsy. Each CDR3 is given with its conserved first and last residue.

cdr3_length v_call cdr3_aa
15 TRBV6-1 CASSGGQGFNQPQHF
15 TRBV4-3 CASSPGGGGTDTQYF
16 TRBV4-3 CASSPGGTGINNEQFF
16 TRBV7-6 CASSLGTRGHTGELFF
17 TRBV10-3 CAISESMAGGLENEQFF
16 TRBV7-9 CASAPPMTSGSDEQFF
13 TRBV6-5 CASSPFPEGSKYF
16 TRBV23-1 CASSQSLGGAFYGYTF
14 TRBV7-3 CASSLGTDNSPLHF
17 TRBV11-3 CASSLDSLRASTGELFF
14 TRBV6-1 CASTEPGGNTEAFF
15 TRBV7-6 CASSLTGSVGDTQYF
17 TRBV9 CASSFPFAGGLQETQYF
13 TRBV9 CASSDSIQETQYF
12 TRBV18 CASSQFSDTQYF
13 TRBV5-1 CASSKDSNTEAFF
15 TRBV5-6 CASSLGRQGWYEQYF